This TCR beta chain was retrieved from a study of blood T cell repertoires in COVID-19. The overall study: COVID-19 samples collected from the United States, Italy and Spain covered acute and convalescent phases. T cells, B-cell-depleted T cells, or PBMCs supplied cDNA or gDNA.

CDR3 size: 15 residues. Trimming pared 2 bases from V and 1 base from J, leaving 12 bases between. The germline CDR1 and CDR2 sequences are SGHTA and FQGNSA. Generated by immunoSEQ multiplex PCR, the TCRdb table keeps only in-frame clones and is missing some. Here the sample spans approximately 200,000 clones, roughly 90% being singletons. The source of this sequence is a man in his 70s with acute or convalescent COVID-19. The V and J genes are TRBV7-2 and TRBJ2-7; a possible D gene is TRBD2 (5 bases). The material sequenced was peripheral blood. The CDR3 bases are TGTGCCAGCAGCTTAATCGAGGGAGCTTCCTACGAGCAGTACTTC. It is translated as CASSLIEGASYEQYF. Drawing the rest from reference TRBV7-2 and TRBJ2-7, the complete variable domain is GAGVSQSPSNKVTEKGKDVELRCDPISGHTALYWYRQSLGQGLEFLIYFQGNSAPDKSGLPSDRFSAERTGGSVSTLTIQRTQQEDSAVYLCASSLIEGASYEQYFGPGTRLTVT.